The clone carrying this TCR beta chain came up many times. Its antigen is undetermined. TCR beta CDR3 regions were amplified from RNA transcripts. A set of HTBI primers served as the primers for a first-round RT-PCR of the TCR CDR3. TCRdb called the multiplex PCR reads again in MiXCR, with one record for every CDR3 protein. The sample holds under 300,000 distinct CDR3 sequences; roughly an eighth are singletons and the top ten take roughly 7.9%. Hyperthyroidism in the patients, aged 18 to 65, was newly diagnosed and under 2 months in duration. CDR3 size: 14 residues. The V gene lost 0 bases and the J gene lost 5 bases, with 9 bases spanning the gap. From germline, CDR1 is SGHRS and CDR2 YFSETQ. These data originate in a study of T cells in Graves' hyperthyroidism and ophthalmopathy. Study observations and caveats: The model identified upcoming ophthalmopathy a median approximately six months ahead of onset. A model using 13 V-J features told ophthalmopathy apart from stable hyperthyroidism. The blood repertoire included most of the expanded thyroid clonotypes above 0.001.

The chain links TRBV5-1 to TRBJ1-5; tentatively, D is TRBD1 (5 bases). This clonotype was obtained from a woman aged 40 to 49 with Graves' hyperthyroidism. Sample: blood. The CDR3 bases are TGCGCCAGCAGCTTGGACGGGGCCGATCAGCCCCAGCATTTT. Translated: CASSLDGADQPQHF.